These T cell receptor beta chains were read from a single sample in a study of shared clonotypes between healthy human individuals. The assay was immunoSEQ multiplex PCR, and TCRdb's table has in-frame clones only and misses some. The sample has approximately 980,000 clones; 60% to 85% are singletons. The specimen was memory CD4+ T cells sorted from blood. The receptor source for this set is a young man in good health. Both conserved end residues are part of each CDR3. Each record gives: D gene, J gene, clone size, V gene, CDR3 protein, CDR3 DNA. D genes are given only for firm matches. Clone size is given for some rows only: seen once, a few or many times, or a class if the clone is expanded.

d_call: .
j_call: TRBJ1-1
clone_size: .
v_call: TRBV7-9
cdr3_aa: CASSPEAFF
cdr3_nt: TGTGCCAGCAGTCCTGAAGCTTTCTTT

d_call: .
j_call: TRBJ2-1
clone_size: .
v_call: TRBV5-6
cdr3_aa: CASSPFASELSDEQFF
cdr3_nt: TGTGCCAGCAGCCCATTCGCGAGCGAACTTTCGGATGAGCAGTTCTTC

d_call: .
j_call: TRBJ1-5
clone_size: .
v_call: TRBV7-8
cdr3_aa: CASSFGTLQPQHF
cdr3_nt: TGTGCCAGCAGCTTCGGGACATTACAGCCCCAGCATTTT

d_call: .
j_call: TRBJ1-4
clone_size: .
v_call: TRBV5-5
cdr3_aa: CASSLREGGGEKLFF
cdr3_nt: TGTGCCAGCAGCTTGCGGGAGGGTGGTGGTGAAAAACTGTTTTTT

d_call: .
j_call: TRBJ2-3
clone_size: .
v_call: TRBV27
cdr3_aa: CASSYTFSSTDTQYF
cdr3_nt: TGTGCCAGCAGTTACACATTTTCTAGCACAGATACGCAGTATTTT

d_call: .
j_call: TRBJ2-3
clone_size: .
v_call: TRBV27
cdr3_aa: CASSLERTYSTDTQYF
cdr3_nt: TGTGCCAGCAGTTTAGAGCGGACCTATAGCACAGATACGCAGTATTTT

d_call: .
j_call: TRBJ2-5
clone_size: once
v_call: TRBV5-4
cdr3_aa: CASSPPGTPETQYF
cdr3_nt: TGTGCCAGCAGCCCTCCGGGGACCCCAGAGACCCAGTACTTC

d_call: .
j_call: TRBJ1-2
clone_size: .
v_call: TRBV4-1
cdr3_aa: CASSLNDGNNYGYTF
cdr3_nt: TGCGCCAGCAGCCTAAACGATGGGAATAACTATGGCTACACCTTC

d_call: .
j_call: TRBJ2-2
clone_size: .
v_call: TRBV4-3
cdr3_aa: CASSQDQAAGELFF
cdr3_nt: TGCGCCAGCAGCCAAGACCAAGCTGCCGGGGAGCTGTTTTTT

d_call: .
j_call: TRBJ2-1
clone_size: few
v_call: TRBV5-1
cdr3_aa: CASSLGSSYNEQFF
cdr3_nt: TGCGCCAGCAGCTTGGGGAGCTCCTACAATGAGCAGTTCTTC

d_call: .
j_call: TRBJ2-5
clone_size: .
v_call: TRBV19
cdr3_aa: CASSIGGGQSQETQYF
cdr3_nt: TGTGCCAGTAGTATAGGGGGTGGACAGTCCCAAGAGACCCAGTACTTC

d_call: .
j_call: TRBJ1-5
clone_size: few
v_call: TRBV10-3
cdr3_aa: CAISEWPGNQPQHF
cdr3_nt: TGTGCCATCAGTGAATGGCCAGGCAATCAGCCCCAGCATTTT

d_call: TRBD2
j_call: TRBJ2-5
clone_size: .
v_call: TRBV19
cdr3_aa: CASTKRLAQETQYF
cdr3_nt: TGTGCCAGTACCAAACGACTAGCGCAGGAGACCCAGTACTTC

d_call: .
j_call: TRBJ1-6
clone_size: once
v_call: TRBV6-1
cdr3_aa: CASSRGQTPLHF
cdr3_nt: TGTGCCAGCAGTAGAGGCCAGACTCCCCTCCACTTT

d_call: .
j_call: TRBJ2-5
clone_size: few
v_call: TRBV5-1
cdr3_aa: CASSPGRGRETQYF
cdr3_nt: TGCGCCAGCAGCCCGGGCAGGGGCAGGGAGACCCAGTACTTC

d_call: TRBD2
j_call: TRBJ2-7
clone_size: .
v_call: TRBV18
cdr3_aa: CASSPRGLAGGPGEQYF
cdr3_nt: TGTGCCAGCTCACCGCGGGGACTAGCGGGAGGGCCCGGCGAGCAGTACTTC

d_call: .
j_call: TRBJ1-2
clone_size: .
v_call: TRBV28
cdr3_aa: CASSGMGQYRSYGYTF
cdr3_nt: TGTGCCAGCAGTGGAATGGGACAATATAGAAGCTATGGCTACACCTTC

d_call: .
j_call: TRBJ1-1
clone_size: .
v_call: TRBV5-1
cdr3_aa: CASSWGQGLNTEAFF
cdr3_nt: TGCGCCAGCAGCTGGGGACAAGGATTGAACACTGAAGCTTTCTTT

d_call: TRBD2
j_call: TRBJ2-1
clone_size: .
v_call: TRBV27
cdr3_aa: CASRQGTSGGVYNEQFF
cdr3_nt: TGTGCCAGCAGACAAGGGACTAGCGGGGGGGTTTACAATGAGCAGTTCTTC

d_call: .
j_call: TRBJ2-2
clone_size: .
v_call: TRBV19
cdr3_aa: CASTLGGAGTGELFF
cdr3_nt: TGTGCCAGTACCCTGGGGGGCGCGGGCACCGGGGAGCTGTTTTTT

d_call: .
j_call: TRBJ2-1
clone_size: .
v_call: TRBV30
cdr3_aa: CAWSTLGGRYNEQFF
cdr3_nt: TGTGCCTGGAGTACCCTTGGGGGGAGATACAATGAGCAGTTCTTC

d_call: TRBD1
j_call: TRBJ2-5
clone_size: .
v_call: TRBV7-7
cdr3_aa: CASSNGQGSQETQYF
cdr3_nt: TGTGCTAGCAGCAATGGACAGGGCTCTCAAGAGACCCAGTACTTC

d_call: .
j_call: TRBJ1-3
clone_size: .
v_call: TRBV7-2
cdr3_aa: CASSLAPGRSGNTIYF
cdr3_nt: TGTGCCAGCAGCTTAGCTCCGGGGCGATCAGGAAACACCATATATTTT

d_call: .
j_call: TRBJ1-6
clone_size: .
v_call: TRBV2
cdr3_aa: CASSVGGGSPLHF
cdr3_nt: TGTGCCAGCAGTGTAGGCGGGGGTTCACCCCTCCACTTT

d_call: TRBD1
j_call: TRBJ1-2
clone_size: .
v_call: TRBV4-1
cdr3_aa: CASSQDGQGAISTGYTF
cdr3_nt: TGCGCCAGCAGCCAAGATGGGCAGGGGGCGATCTCAACTGGCTACACCTTC

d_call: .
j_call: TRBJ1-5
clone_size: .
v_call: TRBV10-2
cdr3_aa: CASSVKQSNQPQHF
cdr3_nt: TGCGCCAGCAGTGTAAAACAGAGCAATCAGCCCCAGCATTTT

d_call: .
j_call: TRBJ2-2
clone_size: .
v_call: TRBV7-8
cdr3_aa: CASSFPRGATNTGELFF
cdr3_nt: TGTGCCAGCAGCTTCCCCAGGGGCGCAACGAACACCGGGGAGCTGTTTTTT

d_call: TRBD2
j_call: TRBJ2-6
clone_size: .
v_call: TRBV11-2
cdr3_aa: CASSLLWTSGSAGANVLTF
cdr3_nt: TGTGCCAGCAGCTTGTTGTGGACTAGCGGGAGCGCTGGGGCCAACGTCCTGACTTTC

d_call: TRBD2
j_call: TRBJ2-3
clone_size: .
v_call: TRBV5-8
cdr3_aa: CASNLAGGTDTQYF
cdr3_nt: TGTGCCAGCAACCTAGCGGGAGGAACAGATACGCAGTATTTT

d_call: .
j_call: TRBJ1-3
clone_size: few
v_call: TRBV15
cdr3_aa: CATSIGYQGNTIYF
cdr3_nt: TGTGCCACCAGCATCGGGTATCAGGGAAACACCATATATTTT

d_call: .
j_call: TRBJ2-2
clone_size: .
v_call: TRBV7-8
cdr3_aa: CASSLRFTGELFF
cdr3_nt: TGTGCCAGCAGCTTACGGTTCACCGGGGAGCTGTTTTTT

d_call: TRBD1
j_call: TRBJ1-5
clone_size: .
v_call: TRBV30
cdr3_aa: CAWSVQFRGTGGGSQPQHF
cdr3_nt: TGTGCCTGGAGTGTGCAATTCAGGGGGACAGGGGGAGGGAGTCAGCCCCAGCATTTT

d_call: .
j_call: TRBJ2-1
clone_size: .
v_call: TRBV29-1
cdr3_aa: CSVEDLYRASNEQFF
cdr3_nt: TGCAGCGTTGAAGATTTATATAGGGCCAGCAATGAGCAGTTCTTC

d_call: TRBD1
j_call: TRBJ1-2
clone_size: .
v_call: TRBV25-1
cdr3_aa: CASSGGQGRGYTF
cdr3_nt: TGTGCCAGCAGCGGGGGACAGGGAAGGGGCTACACCTTC

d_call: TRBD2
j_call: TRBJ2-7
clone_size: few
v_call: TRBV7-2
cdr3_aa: CASSLGSGSGEQYF
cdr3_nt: TGTGCCAGCAGCTTAGGAAGCGGGAGCGGCGAGCAGTACTTC

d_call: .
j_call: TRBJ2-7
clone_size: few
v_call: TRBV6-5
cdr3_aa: CASSYSPGNYEQYF
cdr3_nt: TGTGCCAGCAGTTACTCTCCAGGGAACTACGAGCAGTACTTC

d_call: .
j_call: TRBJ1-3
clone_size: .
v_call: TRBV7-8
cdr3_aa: CASVGNTIYF
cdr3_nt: TGTGCCAGCGTTGGAAACACCATATATTTT

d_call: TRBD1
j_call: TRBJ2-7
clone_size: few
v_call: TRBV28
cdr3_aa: CASGKPSGGAYEQYF
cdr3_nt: TGTGCCAGCGGGAAACCATCAGGGGGCGCCTACGAGCAGTACTTC

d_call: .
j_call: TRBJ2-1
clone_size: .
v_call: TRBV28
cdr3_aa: CASSPGTLDYNEQFF
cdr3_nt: TGTGCCAGCAGTCCGGGGACGCTTGATTACAATGAGCAGTTCTTC

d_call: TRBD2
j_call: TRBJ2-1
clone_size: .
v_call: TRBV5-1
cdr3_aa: CASSLGDLAGVREQFF
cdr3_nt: TGCGCCAGCAGCTTGGGGGATCTAGCGGGAGTACGTGAGCAGTTCTTC